The entry below describes one T cell receptor beta chain. No antigen is known for it. The data were taken from a study of Ad26.COV2.S vaccination and SARS-CoV-2 variants. Study as a whole: Dosing was one shot or two shots 56 days apart. The study, taken as a whole, reports: Spike-specific TCR breadth was greater in vaccine than placebo recipients. Vaccinees reportedly had broad spike-specific CD8+ and CD4+ T cell responses.

Sequencing was performed with immunoSEQ multiplex PCR; in TCRdb, only in-frame clones are kept and a portion is missing. The sample contains 380,000 or so clones, around 90% of which appear only once. The CDR3 spans 13 residues. Looked up from germline, CDR1 is MNHEY and CDR2 is SVGAGI. V lost 6 bases and J lost 1, with 9 bases in between. Treatment of the sample: over 15 received Ad26.COV2.S at low or high dose, single or two shots; about 5 received placebo; per-sample allocation not given. All samples were drawn on day 63, counting from the first vaccine or placebo injection. This Boston cohort included adults aged 18-55 years.

Sequenced here: peripheral blood, sampled in a trial of Ad26.COV2.S vaccine versus placebo. The sequence came from a person between 18 and 65 years old who received the Ad26.COV2.S COVID-19 vaccine or a placebo. This chain links TRBV6-5 with TRBJ1-1; D not resolved. Written as DNA, the CDR3 is TGTGCCAGCAGCCAAAACACGAACACTGAAGCTTTCTTT. Encoded protein: CASSQNTNTEAFF.